The entry that follows covers one TCR beta chain sequence. The protocol was immunoSEQ multiplex PCR, while the TCRdb copy is restricted to in-frame clones and leaves out a portion. Counted here are about 130,000 clones, about 94% occurring once; the ten biggest clones make up 13% to 15%. Germline V lookup: CDR1 SGHAT, CDR2 FQNNGV. This CDR3 spans 15 amino acids. V was clipped by 5 bases and J by 0 bases; unmatched bases: 4. These data come from a study of control samples from healthy donors and cancer patients. The TCR comes from a man aged 55 to 69 with colorectal cancer. The chain combines TRBV11-2 with TRBJ1-3; 7 bases agree with TRBD1. Sequenced input: PBMCs. The CDR3 loop is CASSQGTASGNTIYF. DNA of the CDR3: TGTGCCAGCAGCCAGGGGACAGCCTCTGGAAACACCATATATTTT.